These 7 T cell receptor beta chains share one sample of origin, sequenced in a study of beta chain features in type 1 diabetes. Reverse transcription of all isolated RNA meant that expressed TCRB transcripts were sequenced. Profiled with immunoSEQ multiplex PCR; TCRdb holds only in-frame clones, not every one. The profile shows 200,000 to 250,000 clones, 9.6% of them singletons. Specimen: naive CD4+ T cells from blood. The receptors come from a woman in her late teens or twenties in good health.

This clone was picked up a small number of times. The V gene is TRBV4-1, the J gene TRBJ1-1, with D perhaps TRBD1 (5 bases). The CDR3 sequence is 14 residues long. Trimming stripped 2 bases from V and 1 base from J, with 8 bases between. Germline V gene sequence: CDR1 MGHRA, CDR2 YSYEKL. The CDR3 loop reads CASSQPQGNTEAFF. The CDR3, as DNA: TGCGCCAGCAGCCAACCTCAGGGGAACACTGAAGCTTTCTTT.

This sequence joins TRBV11-2 and TRBJ2-5, with a weak D call TRBD1 (6 bases). Looked up from germline, CDR1 is SGHAT and CDR2 is FQNNGV. With 2 bases removed from V and 3 bases from J, the gap between germline ends came to 10 bases. The CDR3 has 14 amino acids. The CDR3 DNA sequence: TGTGCCAGCAGCTTAATCGGACAGAAAGAGACCCAGTACTTC. It yields the protein CASSLIGQKETQYF. The variable domain in full, with the rest retrieved from reference TRBV11-2 and TRBJ2-5, is EAGVAQSPRYKIIEKRQSVAFWCNPISGHATLYWYQQILGQGPKLLIQFQNNGVVDDSQLPKDRFSAERLKGVDSTLKIQPAKLEDSAVYLCASSLIGQKETQYFGPGTRLLVL.

V usage is TRBV5-1 and J usage is TRBJ2-2; weak D call: TRBD1 (6 bases). The CDR3 runs 16 residues. The germline V gene has CDR1 SGHRS and CDR2 YFSETQ. The germline V and J ends were trimmed by 0 bases and 4 bases, with 13 bases remaining between them. DNA for the CDR3: TGCGCCAGCAGCTTGGCCAGGGGCATGGTCACCGGGGAGCTGTTTTTT. This encodes CASSLARGMVTGELFF.

The rearrangement joins TRBV7-9 to TRBJ2-7; 7 nucleotides agree with TRBD2. The germline V gene encodes CDR1 SEHNR and CDR2 FQNEAQ (reference sequence). V was clipped by 1 base and J by 3 bases; unmatched bases: 3. The CDR3 length is 14 residues. CDR3: CASSLEASGYEQYF. The CDR3 coding sequence is TGTGCCAGCAGCTTAGAGGCTAGCGGCTACGAGCAGTACTTC.

J is TRBJ2-3 and V is TRBV4-2, with 10 bases lining up with TRBD2. CDR3 length: 21 amino acids. Losses at the gene ends were 0 bases for V and 2 bases for J; bases not matched to a gene: 17. From germline, CDR1 is LGHNA and CDR2 YNFKEQ. CDR3 nucleotides: TGTGCCAGCAGCCAAGAATTCCCTAGTCCTGCTAGCGGGGGCCTCACAGATACGCAGTATTTT. It specifies CASSQEFPSPASGGLTDTQYF.

The rearrangement links TRBV7-9 to TRBJ2-7, with D uncertain. The V end was cut by 1 base, the J end by 5 bases, with 12 bases between. Germline CDR1 and CDR2: SEHNR and FQNEAQ (reference sequence). CDR3 length: 14 amino acids. CDR3 protein: CASSLDRVTHEQYF. CDR3 nucleotides: TGTGCCAGCAGCTTAGACCGGGTTACCCACGAGCAGTACTTC.

This clone has only a few counts. The rearrangement links TRBV7-9 to TRBJ1-2; 7 bases fit TRBD1. V lost 5 bases and J lost 4; bases outside the gene matches: 1. This CDR3 region has 12 residues. Germline V gene sequence: CDR1 SEHNR, CDR2 FQNEAQ (reference sequence). The CDR3 spells CASSRDSYGYTF. Here the CDR3 DNA reads TGTGCCAGCAGCCGGGACAGCTATGGCTACACCTTC. Drawing the rest from reference TRBV7-9 and TRBJ1-2, the complete variable domain is DTGVSQNPRHKITKRGQNVTFRCDPISEHNRLYWYRQTLGQGPEFLTYFQNEAQLEKSRLLSDRFSAERPKGSFSTLEIQRTEQGDSAMYLCASSRDSYGYTFGSGTRLTVV.